A selection of T cell receptor beta chains follows, all from one sample in a study of cytomegalovirus exposure and HLA in healthy donors. Sequenced by immunoSEQ multiplex PCR; TCRdb stores in-frame clones only, minus some. Seen here are 100,000 to 120,000 clones, about four fifths observed once, and the top ten hold approximately 1.2%. The sequenced material came from PBMCs. The receptor source for this set is a man aged 40-49 years in good health and CMV-seronegative. CDR3s include the opening cysteine and the closing phenylalanine or tryptophan. D genes are given only for firm matches. Rows may omit the clone size; those that give it use once, few, many or a size class.

cdr3_nt cdr3_aa j_call d_call v_call clone_size
TGTGCCAGCAGTTCCTGGGGGCAGCGAGAAGAGACCCAGTACTTC CASSSWGQREETQYF TRBJ2-5 - TRBV27 -
TGTGCCTGGAAGGTAGACACTCGAAACACCATATATTTT CAWKVDTRNTIYF TRBJ1-3 - TRBV30 -
TGTGCCAGCAGCCCGGGGACTAGACTTTCAGGAGAGACCCAGTACTTC CASSPGTRLSGETQYF TRBJ2-5 TRBD2 TRBV5-4 -
TGCGCCAGCAGCTTGGCTCCCCCTTACAATGAGCAGTTCTTC CASSLAPPYNEQFF TRBJ2-1 - TRBV5-1 -
TGCGCCAGCAGCTTGGCCGGTGGAGCTCCTATCCACACCTTC CASSLAGGAPIHTF TRBJ1-2 - TRBV5-1 once
TGTGCCAGCAGCACGGACAGGGCCAACTATGGCTACACCTTC CASSTDRANYGYTF TRBJ1-2 TRBD1 TRBV6-5 -
TGTGCCAGCAGCTTAGTGGCAGCGGGAGTGGGATACAATGAGCAGTTCTTC CASSLVAAGVGYNEQFF TRBJ2-1 TRBD2 TRBV7-2 -
TGTGCCAGCAGCAACCTGGGACTAGCGGGGGTAGGATCCTACGAGCAGTACTTC CASSNLGLAGVGSYEQYF TRBJ2-7 TRBD2 TRBV4-2 -
TGTGCCAGCAGTTTAAGCAGCGCTGGCTACACCTTC CASSLSSAGYTF TRBJ1-2 - TRBV28 -
TGTGCCAGCAGCCAAAGGGGCGTCGGGGCCAACGTCCTGACTTTC CASSQRGVGANVLTF TRBJ2-6 - TRBV7-2 -
TGTGCCAGCAGCCTTGGAGGCGCGAAAAACATTCAGTACTTC CASSLGGAKNIQYF TRBJ2-4 - TRBV14 -
TGCGCCAGCAGCTTGGAGTCCAGGGCGGGGTATGGCTACACCTTC CASSLESRAGYGYTF TRBJ1-2 - TRBV5-1 -
TGTGCCAGCAGCGTAGTAACGGGGGGGCAAACCGGGGAGCTGTTTTTT CASSVVTGGQTGELFF TRBJ2-2 TRBD2 TRBV9 -
TGTGCCAGCAGGGCGGGAACCCACAGCTCCTACGAGCAGTACTTC CASRAGTHSSYEQYF TRBJ2-7 - TRBV5-4 -
TGTGCCAGTAGTATAGCCGGGACTAGCGGGAGTAATGAGCAGTTCTTC CASSIAGTSGSNEQFF TRBJ2-1 TRBD2 TRBV19 -
TGTGCCAGCAGCCCTCAGATGGCTCACAGCAACACTGAAGCTTTCTTT CASSPQMAHSNTEAFF TRBJ1-1 - TRBV7-8 -
TGCGCCAGCAGCCAAGATTTGGGAAATGGACTAGTGGGCGGGGAGCTGTTTTTT CASSQDLGNGLVGGELFF TRBJ2-2 TRBD2 TRBV4-3 few
TGTGCCAGTAGTATTTGGACTAGCGGGGATTACAATGAGCAGTTCTTC CASSIWTSGDYNEQFF TRBJ2-1 TRBD2 TRBV19 few
TGTGCCAGCAGCTTGGCGGGGGGTCATGAGCAGTTCTTC CASSLAGGHEQFF TRBJ2-1 TRBD2 TRBV5-6 -
TGTGCCAGTAGTATAGATCCGGGACAGGCCCCGCTCGATAATTCACCCCTCCACTTT CASSIDPGQAPLDNSPLHF TRBJ1-6 TRBD1 TRBV19 -
TGTGCCAGCAGCTTGTACCCGGGGGGAGGTGGCTACGAGCAGTACTTC CASSLYPGGGGYEQYF TRBJ2-7 TRBD2 TRBV5-6 -
TGTGCCAGCAGCCCGGGACAGTTTTTCTCTGGAAACACCATATATTTT CASSPGQFFSGNTIYF TRBJ1-3 TRBD1 TRBV5-8 -
TGTGCCAGCAGTTCCCCGGGACTAGCGGAATACGAGCAGTACTTC CASSSPGLAEYEQYF TRBJ2-7 TRBD2 TRBV27 -
TGCGCCAGCAGCCAAGATGGATCAGGGACAACTAATGAAAAACTGTTTTTT CASSQDGSGTTNEKLFF TRBJ1-4 - TRBV4-3 medium-sized
TGTGCCAGCAGTTATGCACCCAGGGAGGCGACCCAGTACTTC CASSYAPREATQYF TRBJ2-5 - TRBV6-5 -
TGTGCCAGCAGCTTACCGAAGTCCGGGACAGGGAGCACCGGGGAGCTGTTTTTT CASSLPKSGTGSTGELFF TRBJ2-2 TRBD1 TRBV7-9 -
TGTGCCAGCAGCTTAGACAGGGTCGAAACTGAAGCTTTCTTT CASSLDRVETEAFF TRBJ1-1 - TRBV7-8 -
TGTGCCAGCAGGATCCGGGGGCCCCAGCATTTT CASRIRGPQHF TRBJ1-5 - TRBV28 -
TGTGCCAGCAGTCACAGGGATGGCTACACCTTC CASSHRDGYTF TRBJ1-2 - TRBV28 -
TGTGCCAGCAGGACGACAGGGGGTAATTCACCCCTCCACTTT CASRTTGGNSPLHF TRBJ1-6 TRBD1 TRBV11-2 few
TGTGCCACCAGCAGAGATCGTACAGGGAGCTACGAGCAGTACTTC CATSRDRTGSYEQYF TRBJ2-7 - TRBV15 -
TGTGCCAGCAGCACTCAGGGCTACGAGCAGTACTTC CASSTQGYEQYF TRBJ2-7 - TRBV7-2 -